A single sample gave rise to the 25 T cell receptor beta chains below, sequenced in a study of T cell responses to AZD1222 COVID-19 vaccine. Assay: immunoSEQ multiplex PCR; the TCRdb copy retains only in-frame clones and omits some. The sample includes about 100,000 clones, approximately 90% of them seen just once. The specimen comprised peripheral blood, sampled on day 0 of AZD1222 vaccination. The receptors here all came from an adult in good health.

This CDR3 reads CASSLILGYGYTF. Written as DNA, the CDR3 is TGTGCCAGCAGTTTAATCCTGGGCTATGGCTACACCTTC. The J gene is TRBJ1-2, the V gene TRBV12-3 or TRBV12-4; D is uncertain. Trimming pared 2 bases from V and 4 bases from J, leaving 8 bases between. This CDR3 comprises 13 residues.

V is TRBV11-2 and J is TRBJ2-1, with D unresolved. The germline V gene has CDR1 SGHAT and CDR2 FQNNGV. The V and J ends lost 5 bases and 8 bases respectively, with 10 bases between them. The CDR3 runs 12 residues. CDR3 loop: CASSPTDHEQFF. DNA of the CDR3: TGTGCCAGCAGCCCTACGGACCATGAGCAGTTCTTC.

The chain uses TRBV5-1 and TRBJ1-1; D not certain. Trimming left V 4 bases short and J 1 base short, with 14 bases between. Germline V gene sequence: CDR1 SGHRS, CDR2 YFSETQ. The length of the CDR3 is 15 residues. The CDR3 protein is CASSRRISSNTEAFF. The CDR3 DNA is TGCGCCAGCAGCCGCAGGATTTCCTCGAACACTGAAGCTTTCTTT.

The V and J genes are TRBV19 and TRBJ1-5; 7 bases line up with TRBD1. This CDR3 region has 16 residues. Germline V gene data show CDR1 as LNHDA and CDR2 as SQIVND (reference sequence). V dropped 5 bases and J dropped 0; count of bases not matched to a gene: 7. The CDR3 reads CASSFATGHSNQPQHF. Here the CDR3 DNA reads TGTGCCAGTAGTTTTGCGACAGGGCATAGCAATCAGCCCCAGCATTTT. Drawing the rest from reference TRBV19 and TRBJ1-5, the complete variable domain is DGGITQSPKYLFRKEGQNVTLSCEQNLNHDAMYWYRQDPGQGLRLIYYSQIVNDFQKGDIAEGYSVSREKKESFPLTVTSAQKNPTAFYLCASSFATGHSNQPQHFGDGTRLSIL.

The chain uses TRBV2 and TRBJ1-1; no definite D call. There are 13 residues in the CDR3. Trimming stripped 4 bases from V and 1 base from J, with 7 bases between. Germline values: CDR1 SNHLY, CDR2 FYNNEI. CDR3 region: CASSVQANTEAFF. CDR3 sequence (DNA): TGTGCCAGCAGTGTCCAGGCGAACACTGAAGCTTTCTTT. The complete variable domain, with remaining parts taken from reference TRBV2 and TRBJ1-1, reads EPEVTQTPSHQVTQMGQEVILRCVPISNHLYFYWYRQILGQKVEFLVSFYNNEISEKSEIFDDQFSVERPDGSNFTLKIRSTKLEDSAMYFCASSVQANTEAFFGQGTRLTVV.

The rearrangement uses TRBV5-8 and TRBJ1-6; TRBD1 matches at 10 bases. The junction had 5 bases not matched to a gene; V was cut back by 1 base and J by 10 bases. The CDR3 runs to 15 residues. Germline V lookup: CDR1 SGHTS, CDR2 YDEGEE. CDR3 loop: CASSLMRTGGSPLHF. In DNA, the CDR3 is TGTGCCAGCAGCTTGATGCGGACAGGGGGATCACCCCTCCACTTT.

The chain has TRBV11-2 and TRBJ2-7, with D perhaps TRBD2 (5 bases). This CDR3 spans 15 amino acids. Germline CDR1 and CDR2: SGHAT and FQNNGV. With 0 bases removed from V and 3 bases from J, the gap between germline ends came to 12 bases. CDR3 sequence reads: CASSLDEGSLYEQYF. The DNA of the CDR3 is TGTGCCAGCAGCTTAGATGAGGGCTCCCTCTACGAGCAGTACTTC.

This rearrangement joins TRBV4-1 to TRBJ2-3; the match to TRBD1 covers 10 bases. Germline CDR1 and CDR2: MGHRA and YSYEKL. Trimming at V came to 1 base and at J to 3 bases, leaving 4 bases not matched to a gene. The CDR3 extends over 16 amino acids. The DNA of the CDR3 is TGCGCCAGCAGCCAAGTTCCGGGACAGGGGACAGATACGCAGTATTTT. Translated, it gives CASSQVPGQGTDTQYF.

The rearrangement uses TRBV13 and TRBJ2-7; 9 nucleotides agree with TRBD1. The germline V gene encodes CDR1 PRHDT and CDR2 FYEKMQ (reference sequence). The CDR3 length is 15 residues. With 0 bases clipped from V and 6 bases from J, the junction kept 6 bases outside the gene matches. The CDR3 protein is CASSLGAGTGSEQYF. CDR3 coding DNA: TGTGCCAGCAGCTTAGGGGCTGGGACAGGGAGCGAGCAGTACTTC.

The rearrangement uses TRBV28 and TRBJ1-1; TRBD1 might be the D (5 bases). CDR1 MDHEN and CDR2 SYDVKM come from the germline V gene. Trimming removed 2 bases from V and 5 bases from J, with 15 bases in between. The CDR3 has 15 residues. In DNA, the CDR3 is TGTGCCAGCAGTTTAGGGGGGGACGGAGGGACTGAAGCTTTCTTT. It codes for CASSLGGDGGTEAFF.

The rearrangement links TRBV7-9 to TRBJ1-4; maybe TRBD1 (6 bases). Deletions cut 1 base from V and 4 bases from J, with 7 bases between. Germline V lookup: CDR1 SEHNR, CDR2 FQNEAQ (reference sequence). This CDR3 comprises 14 residues. The CDR3 loop reads CASSLGTVNEKLFF. Written as DNA, the CDR3 is TGTGCCAGCAGCTTAGGGACAGTTAATGAAAAACTGTTTTTT.

V usage is TRBV10-3 and J usage is TRBJ1-2; tentatively, D is TRBD1 (5 bases). Germline V gene data show CDR1 as ENHRY and CDR2 as SYGVKD. V gave up 2 bases and J gave up 3 bases, with 7 bases separating them. CDR3 length equals 13 residues. CDR3 nucleotide sequence: TGTGCCATCAGTGAGGCCAGGGACTATGGCTACACCTTC. Its protein product is CAISEARDYGYTF.

V gene TRBV3-1 (or the pseudogene TRBV3-2) combines with J gene TRBJ2-3; 9 nucleotides line up with TRBD2. V was pared by 0 bases and J by 4 bases, with 11 bases of the junction left unmatched. The germline gives CDR1 LGHDT, CDR2 YNNKEL (reference sequence). The CDR3 has 18 amino acids. The chain's CDR3 is CASSQEIIAGGPSDTQYF. The CDR3, as DNA: TGTGCCAGCAGCCAAGAAATAATCGCGGGGGGGCCCTCAGATACGCAGTATTTT.

The genes are TRBV2 and TRBJ1-5; D is unresolved. CDR3 size: 15 residues. Germline V gene data show CDR1 as SNHLY and CDR2 as FYNNEI. The V end was cut by 3 bases, the J end by 6 bases, with 15 bases between. In DNA form, the CDR3 reads TGTGCCAGCAGTGAGACGGGCAGGCAAGTTCAGCCCCAGCATTTT. As protein: CASSETGRQVQPQHF.

This sequence joins TRBV5-1 and TRBJ1-4; 9 nucleotides match TRBD1. V lost 4 bases to trimming and J lost 5 bases; unmatched junction nucleotides: 3. The germline V gene encodes CDR1 SGHRS and CDR2 YFSETQ. The CDR3 extends over 14 amino acids. The CDR3: CASSRDRVNEKLFF. For the CDR3, the DNA is TGCGCCAGCAGCCGGGACAGGGTGAATGAAAAACTGTTTTTT.

This chain links TRBV7-9 with TRBJ1-4; the match to TRBD1 covers 9 bases. The CDR3 contains 14 residues. Losses at the gene ends were 5 bases for V and 7 bases for J; bases not matched to a gene: 5. Germline V gene lookup returns CDR1 SEHNR and CDR2 FQNEAQ (reference sequence). This CDR3 reads CASSRDRALEKLFF. CDR3 coding DNA: TGTGCCAGCAGCCGGGACAGGGCGCTTGAAAAACTGTTTTTT.

The rearrangement joins TRBV6-6 to TRBJ1-4; TRBD1 aligns across 7 bases. The CDR3 totals 15 residues. Trimming cost V 5 bases and J 7 bases; bases outside gene matches: 10. Germline assignment: CDR1 MNHNY and CDR2 SVGAGI (reference sequence). The CDR3 region has the DNA TGTGCCAGCAGTCGATCGACAGGGATTGGTGAAAAACTGTTTTTT. It yields the protein CASSRSTGIGEKLFF.

In regard to this clone: At one end, the junction sequence differs from germline, possibly due to a read error. The chain couples TRBV3-1 (or the pseudogene TRBV3-2) to TRBJ2-3; 11 nucleotides align to TRBD2. CDR1 and CDR2 (germline): LGHDT, YNNKEL (reference sequence). CDR3 length: 17 amino acids. This CDR3 reads CASSQGEIAGGTGTQYF. The CDR3 DNA reads as TGTGCCAGCAGCCAAGGGGAAATAGCGGGGGGGACAGGTACGCAGTATTTT.

A note on this clone: Other nucleotide sequences from this sample produce the same CDR3. The rearrangement joins TRBV12-3 or TRBV12-4 to TRBJ2-6, with D unclear. This CDR3 region has 13 residues. Trimming stripped 8 bases from V and 0 bases from J, with 5 bases between. The CDR3 is CASQSSGANVLTF. CDR3 bases: TGTGCCAGCCAGAGCTCTGGGGCCAACGTCCTGACTTTC.

V is TRBV10-1 and J is TRBJ1-5; 7 bases align to TRBD1. The V and J ends lost 10 bases and 3 bases, in that order; junction bases with no gene match: 12. Germline assignment: CDR1 WNHNN and CDR2 SYGVQD (reference sequence). The CDR3 is made up of 15 amino acids. For the CDR3, the DNA is TGCGCCATCAACCCCGGGACAGTCGTCAATCAGCCCCAGCATTTT. Protein: CAINPGTVVNQPQHF.

V usage is TRBV12-5 and J usage is TRBJ2-5; 7 nucleotides line up with TRBD2. CDR1 LGHNT and CDR2 FRNRAP come from the germline V gene. This CDR3 has 15 residues. The junction had 11 bases not matched to a gene; V was cut back by 2 bases and J by 8 bases. The CDR3 sequence is CASGLNSGGISTQYF. CDR3 sequence (DNA): TGTGCTAGTGGTTTGAACTCGGGGGGTATTAGCACCCAGTACTTC.

The gene calls are TRBV6-1 and TRBJ2-3, with D possibly matching TRBD2 (5 bases). V was pared by 0 bases and J by 2 bases, with 12 bases between. CDR1 and CDR2 from the germline V gene are MNHNS and SASEGT. The CDR3 is 16 amino acids. In DNA, the CDR3 is TGTGCCAGCAGTGAAGCGAGGGCGGTGTCCACAGATACGCAGTATTTT. Its translation: CASSEARAVSTDTQYF.

The rearrangement links TRBV5-1 to TRBJ2-1, with D hard to call. CDR1 is SGHRS and CDR2 is YFSETQ in the germline V gene. Trimming cost V 0 bases and J 3 bases, with 7 bases left between them. The CDR3 has 14 residues. This chain's CDR3 is CASSLGTVYNEQFF. DNA of the CDR3: TGCGCCAGCAGCTTGGGAACAGTCTACAATGAGCAGTTCTTC.

The rearrangement joins TRBV3-1 (or the pseudogene TRBV3-2) to TRBJ1-1; 7 nucleotides agree with TRBD1. V lost 4 bases and J lost 0; bases outside the gene matches: 2. Germline V gene lookup returns CDR1 LGHDT and CDR2 YNNKEL (reference sequence). The CDR3 covers 14 residues. This CDR3 is CASSRDRLNTEAFF. CDR3 DNA sequence: TGTGCCAGCAGCCGGGACAGATTGAACACTGAAGCTTTCTTT.

V and J are TRBV7-9 and TRBJ1-5, with a possible D match to TRBD1 (6 bases). Trimming stripped 5 bases from V and 9 bases from J, with 11 bases between. The CDR3 is 12 residues long. The germline V gene encodes CDR1 SEHNR and CDR2 FQNEAQ (reference sequence). CDR3: CASSQGGGPQHF. CDR3 nucleotides: TGTGCCAGCAGCCAGGGAGGGGGGCCCCAGCATTTT.